This entry features one T cell receptor (beta chain) sequence. No cognate antigen has been identified for it. One base away there is no much larger clone; base qualities are not given. The collaborating institutions used their own protocols to collect whole blood in K2EDTA tubes. For TCRbeta analysis, collaborators shipped samples as frozen whole blood, isolated PBMCs, or DNA extracted from either of those sample types. The CDR3 sequence holds 15 residues, the cysteine and phenylalanine included. The entry retains the CDR3 DNA only, 45 bases that are in frame from base 1. V is cut back by 2 bases and J by 5 bases, with 6 bases in the junction unmatched. In the germline V gene, CDR1 corresponds to MNHNS and CDR2 to SASEGT. This entry comes from a study of blood T cell repertoires in COVID-19 (dated by TCRdb to 2020 to 2021). With regard to the full study: The collaborator samples originated in the United States, Italy and Spain and spanned the acute and convalescent phases of COVID-19. The material from the prospective study consisted of cDNA or gDNA derived from T cells, B-cell-depleted T cells, or PBMCs. Subjects who had been exposed to COVID-19, were actively infected with it, or had recovered from it provided the deeply sampled blood TCRbeta repertoires that made up the dataset. A freely available public database, intended as a resource for researchers studying the immune response to SARS-CoV-2, is where the repertoires were released. The samples were drawn from two sources: the first 160 participants of the ongoing ImmuneRACE study, and 1,000 to 1,500 subjects contributed by 6 global collaborators. Sample metadata almost always included a de-identified subject ID, COVID-19 status, age in years and sex. HLA class I and class II types, where available, came from metadata supplied by the sample provider rather than from assay-based typing. Study-level results and caveats: Clinical and demographic metadata were provided uncurated, with the amount varying by source and participant.

TCRbeta CDR3 regions were amplified from genomic DNA using the immunoSEQ Assay, a bias-controlled multiplex PCR. Under the source paper's analysis protocol: Nucleated cell counts per sample were estimated from amplification of reference gene primers within the assay. To quantify the absolute abundance of each unique TCRbeta CDR3 rearrangement, sequence reads were collapsed and filtered. Productive Simpson clonality was computed per sample as the square root of Simpson's diversity index over productive rearrangements. This is the immuneACCESS table as TCRdb keeps it, with only in-frame sequences that have V and J called. A part of the clones is gone; compared with another copy, unresolved V genes explain less than half, and the rest is unexplained. For V, J and clone size, that table is used; D and trimming come from the DNA. The sample table records about 400,000 clones; roughly 90% of these occur just once. The ten largest clones add up to roughly 1.2% of the sample.

The sequence links TRBV6-1 to TRBJ1-2; the central 9 bases match TRBD1. The material sequenced was peripheral blood. The source is a man aged 35 to 55 with acute or convalescent COVID-19. In nucleotide form, the sequence is TGTGCCAGCAGTGAAATGGGACAGGGCCTTTATGGCTACACCTTC. This translates into CASSEMGQGLYGYTF.